The 27 T cell receptor beta chains presented below share a single source sample, sequenced in a study of cytomegalovirus exposure and HLA in healthy donors. The PCR contained 60 Vbeta and 13 Jbeta primers. The repertoire was sequenced with immunoSEQ multiplex PCR; TCRdb's copy has only in-frame clones and lacks some. The data contain about 160,000 clones, around 79% of them singletons. The sequencing input was PBMCs. These receptors all stem from a man aged 18 to 30 in good health and CMV-seronegative.

This chain connects TRBV7-9 to TRBJ1-1, with 7 bases aligning to TRBD1. The CDR3 length is 18 residues. V lost 2 bases to trimming and J lost 0 bases; unmatched junction nucleotides: 12. Germline lookup yields CDR1 SEHNR and CDR2 FQNEAQ (reference sequence). CDR3 protein: CASSLPGTAALLNTEAFF. The CDR3, as DNA: TGTGCCAGCAGCTTACCAGGGACAGCCGCCCTCCTGAACACTGAAGCTTTCTTT.

Only a few counts were recorded for this clone. V is TRBV6-5 and J is TRBJ2-1, with a weak D call TRBD2 (5 bases). Trimming pared 8 bases from V and 5 bases from J, leaving 13 bases between. This CDR3 contains 13 residues. Germline V gene sequence: CDR1 MNHEY, CDR2 SVGAGI. The CDR3 DNA sequence: TGTGCCAGCTTCTCCTGGACTGACAATGAGCAGTTCTTC. This codes for CASFSWTDNEQFF.

This chain uses TRBV27 with TRBJ2-5, with D possibly being TRBD1 (6 bases). V lost 0 bases, J lost 2 bases, and 7 bases lay in between. Germline V gene data show CDR1 as MNHEY and CDR2 as SMNVEV (reference sequence). The CDR3 length is 14 residues. CDR3 amino acids: CASSLSDSQETQYF. The CDR3 coding sequence is TGTGCCAGCAGTTTATCGGACAGTCAAGAGACCCAGTACTTC.

The J gene is TRBJ2-2, the V gene TRBV7-2; 8 bases align to TRBD2. This CDR3 is 15 amino acids long. Trimming cost V 1 base and J 4 bases; bases outside gene matches: 2. Germline V gives CDR1 SGHTA, CDR2 FQGNSA. CDR3 sequence (DNA): TGTGCCAGCAGCTTAGACCTAGCGGGCACCGGGGAGCTGTTTTTT. Protein sequence: CASSLDLAGTGELFF. Complete variable domain (other parts from reference TRBV7-2 and TRBJ2-2): GAGVSQSPSNKVTEKGKDVELRCDPISGHTALYWYRQSLGQGLEFLIYFQGNSAPDKSGLPSDRFSAERTGGSVSTLTIQRTQQEDSAVYLCASSLDLAGTGELFFGEGSRLTVL.

The chain employs TRBV11-2 and TRBJ1-4; D unclear. Trimming stripped 6 bases from V and 15 bases from J, with 17 bases between. Germline V gene data show CDR1 as SGHAT and CDR2 as FQNNGV. CDR3 length: 12 amino acids. CDR3: CASSSRTGGLFF. CDR3 bases: TGTGCCAGCAGTTCCCGGACTGGAGGGTTGTTTTTT.

This clone was counted a few times. This rearrangement joins TRBV11-2 to TRBJ1-6; no clear D gene. The CDR3 extends over 13 amino acids. Germline V lookup: CDR1 SGHAT, CDR2 FQNNGV. The ends were cut back, 10 bases at V and 5 bases at J, with 12 bases in the middle. DNA of the CDR3: TGTGCCACCTTAACTGCGGATAATTCACCCCTCCACTTT. This gives the protein CATLTADNSPLHF. Combining the CDR3 with reference TRBV11-2 and TRBJ1-6 gives the whole variable domain EAGVAQSPRYKIIEKRQSVAFWCNPISGHATLYWYQQILGQGPKLLIQFQNNGVVDDSQLPKDRFSAERLKGVDSTLKIQPAKLEDSAVYLCATLTADNSPLHFGNGTRLTVT.

The J gene is TRBJ2-7, the V gene TRBV28; 13 positions agree with TRBD2. Germline V gives CDR1 MDHEN, CDR2 SYDVKM. There are 16 residues in the CDR3. The junction had 7 bases not matched to a gene; V was cut back by 2 bases and J by 6 bases. CDR3 sequence: CASSLEGTSGIGEQYF. The CDR3 DNA follows: TGTGCCAGCAGTTTAGAGGGGACTAGCGGGATTGGCGAGCAGTACTTC.

The V gene is TRBV6-5, the J gene TRBJ2-1; 7 nucleotides align to TRBD1. The CDR3 loop spans 13 amino acids. V shed 9 bases and J 4 bases; nucleotides not matched to a gene: 6. In germline, CDR1 is MNHEY, CDR2 SVGAGI. In nucleotides, the CDR3 is TGTGCCAGTACCGGGACAGTTTACAATGAGCAGTTCTTC. Translation gives CASTGTVYNEQFF.

The chain has TRBV14 and TRBJ2-1; 8 bases fit TRBD1. Losses at the gene ends were 3 bases for V and 7 bases for J; bases not matched to a gene: 8. This CDR3 is 15 amino acids long. Germline assignment: CDR1 SGHDN and CDR2 FVKESK. Here the CDR3 reads CASSQSRQGWNEQFF. The CDR3 region has the DNA TGTGCCAGCAGCCAGTCGCGACAGGGGTGGAATGAGCAGTTCTTC. Complete variable domain (other parts from reference TRBV14 and TRBJ2-1): EAGVTQFPSHSVIEKGQTVTLRCDPISGHDNLYWYRRVMGKEIKFLLHFVKESKQDESGMPNNRFLAERTGGTYSTLKVQPAELEDSGVYFCASSQSRQGWNEQFFGPGTRLTVL.

The chain carries TRBV7-8 and TRBJ1-1; 9 bases align to TRBD1. CDR1 is SGHVS and CDR2 is FQNEAQ in the germline V gene. This CDR3 has 13 amino acids. The trim removed 4 bases at V and 5 bases at J, leaving 2 bases unmatched. DNA for the CDR3: TGTGCCAGCAGCTCCGGACAGGGGACTGAAGCTTTCTTT. This translates into CASSSGQGTEAFF.

The V and J genes are TRBV27 and TRBJ1-5; D remains ambiguous. Trimming left V 0 bases short and J 5 bases short, with 5 bases between. There are 13 residues in the CDR3. Germline V gives CDR1 MNHEY, CDR2 SMNVEV (reference sequence). The CDR3 coding sequence is TGTGCCAGCAGTTTATCCTATGATCAGCCCCAGCATTTT. It is translated as CASSLSYDQPQHF.

This clone was recorded once. The rearrangement joins TRBV29-1 to TRBJ1-1; possible D gene TRBD1, 5 bases. The V gene's germline CDR1 is SQVTM and CDR2 ANQGSEA. CDR3 length: 13 residues. V dropped 6 bases and J dropped 0 bases, with 11 bases sitting between them. CDR3 nucleotide sequence: TGCAGCGTCGGCAGACAGTTGAACACTGAAGCTTTCTTT. Its translation: CSVGRQLNTEAFF. Together with reference TRBV29-1 and TRBJ1-1, the CDR3 gives the full variable domain: SAVISQKPSRDICQRGTSLTIQCQVDSQVTMMFWYRQQPGQSLTLIATANQGSEATYESGFVIDKFPISRPNLTFSTLTVSNMSPEDSSIYLCSVGRQLNTEAFFGQGTRLTVV.

Notes on this clone: Other DNA sequences in this specimen translate into the identical CDR3. The genes are TRBV5-4 and TRBJ2-2; 8 bases line up with TRBD1. The CDR3 is 16 amino acids. Germline V lookup: CDR1 SGHNT, CDR2 YYREEE (reference sequence). V trimming: 0 bases; J trimming: 4 bases; junction bases outside the gene matches: 5. The CDR3 spells CASSLALQGGTGELFF. DNA for the CDR3: TGTGCCAGCAGCTTGGCGCTACAGGGGGGCACCGGGGAGCTGTTTTTT.

The chain links TRBV7-2 to TRBJ1-4; unclear D gene. V was cut by 2 bases and J by 8 bases, with 12 bases left in between. The V gene's germline CDR1 is SGHTA and CDR2 FQGNSA. CDR3 size: 14 residues. CDR3 amino acids: CASSLSVYGEKLFF. The CDR3 DNA reads as TGTGCCAGCAGCTTAAGCGTTTACGGCGAAAAACTGTTTTTT.

Of note for this clone: An end of the junction does not agree with germline; a read error may underlie this. The V gene is TRBV6-1, the J gene TRBJ2-1; D is unclear. Germline CDR1 and CDR2: MNHNS and SASEGT. The CDR3 has 13 amino acids. CDR3: CASREDWRNEQFF. The DNA of the CDR3 is TGTGCCAGCAGGGAAGACTGGCGGAATGAGCAGTTCTTC.

CDR3 bases: TGTGCCAGCAGCCCCGGGAACACTGAAGCTTTCTTT. It is translated as CASSPGNTEAFF. The chain carries TRBV11-3 and TRBJ1-1; D ambiguous. The germline V and J ends were trimmed by 5 bases and 1 base, with 5 bases remaining between them. CDR3 length: 12 residues. CDR1 is SGHNT and CDR2 is YENEEA in the germline V gene.

This rearrangement joins TRBV2 to TRBJ2-3, with 12 bases aligning to TRBD2. The CDR3 extends over 17 amino acids. V lost 0 bases, J lost 0 bases, and 1 base stayed unmatched. Germline CDR1 SNHLY, CDR2 FYNNEI. In DNA, the CDR3 is TGTGCCAGCAGTGAAGCTGGACTAGCGGGAAGCACAGATACGCAGTATTTT. This translates into CASSEAGLAGSTDTQYF.

The chain has TRBV4-1 and TRBJ2-6, with D maybe TRBD1 (5 bases). The germline CDR1 and CDR2 sequences are MGHRA and YSYEKL. Trimming removed 5 bases at V and 1 base at J, with 12 bases between. The CDR3 runs to 16 residues. In DNA, the CDR3 is TGCGCCAGCAGCATGAGCCAGGGATCTGGGGCCAACGTCCTGACTTTC. Translated: CASSMSQGSGANVLTF.

The chain uses TRBV5-6 and TRBJ2-5, with 13 bases lining up with TRBD2. The CDR3 contains 17 residues. Germline V gene lookup returns CDR1 SGHDT and CDR2 YYEEEE. V lost 1 base and J lost 5; bases outside the gene matches: 8. Here the CDR3 DNA reads TGTGCCAGCAGCTTGTTTACTAGCGGGAGGGCCGGGGAGACCCAGTACTTC. Encoded protein: CASSLFTSGRAGETQYF.

V is TRBV7-9 and J is TRBJ2-5; no clear D. CDR1 is SEHNR and CDR2 is FQNEAQ in the germline V gene (reference sequence). The length of the CDR3 is 12 residues. Between the trimmed V and J ends, which lost 7 bases and 1 base, there was a span of 7 bases. In nucleotides, the CDR3 is TGTGCCAGCACTTGGCTCCAAGAGACCCAGTACTTC. This codes for CASTWLQETQYF.

The chain has TRBV19 and TRBJ2-2; D might be TRBD2 (5 bases). Trimming left V 6 bases short and J 4 bases short, with 12 bases between. This CDR3 contains 14 residues. Germline-derived CDR1 and CDR2 are LNHDA and SQIVND (reference sequence). For the CDR3, the DNA is TGTGCCAGTAGCAATATACTAGGCACCGGGGAGCTGTTTTTT. It encodes CASSNILGTGELFF.

The genes are TRBV7-8 and TRBJ2-1; 9 bases line up with TRBD2. The CDR3 loop spans 16 amino acids. With V trimmed by 0 bases and J by 1 base, 1 base remained unmatched. Germline loops: CDR1 SGHVS, CDR2 FQNEAQ. CDR3 DNA: TGTGCCAGCAGCTTAGCTAGCGGGAGTTCCTACAATGAGCAGTTCTTC. Its translation is CASSLASGSSYNEQFF.

V gene TRBV5-1 combines with J gene TRBJ2-5; possible D gene TRBD2, 6 bases. Trimming removed 4 bases from V and 2 bases from J, with 12 bases in between. The germline V gene encodes CDR1 SGHRS and CDR2 YFSETQ. This CDR3 is 14 amino acids long. This CDR3 reads CASSPGLNQETQYF. The CDR3 nucleotides are TGCGCCAGCAGCCCGGGACTGAATCAAGAGACCCAGTACTTC.

This clone was detected a few times. The chain couples TRBV7-9 to TRBJ2-1; 9 bases are shared with TRBD1. The CDR3 loop spans 14 amino acids. V lost 4 bases, J lost 14 bases, and 12 bases stayed unmatched. Germline CDR1 and CDR2: SEHNR and FQNEAQ (reference sequence). The CDR3 sequence is CASSWLGRGQGKFF. As DNA, the CDR3 is TGTGCCAGCAGCTGGTTGGGTAGGGGACAGGGAAAGTTCTTC.

This chain links TRBV28 with TRBJ1-3; D is ambiguous. Per the germline V gene, CDR1 is MDHEN and CDR2 is SYDVKM. V dropped 6 bases and J dropped 4 bases, with 10 bases sitting between them. The CDR3 consists of 13 residues. The CDR3 sequence is CASSVLQGNTIYF. The CDR3, as DNA: TGTGCCAGCAGCGTATTACAGGGAAACACCATATATTTT.

This chain links TRBV20-1 with TRBJ2-1, with 7 bases fitting TRBD2. This CDR3 contains 11 residues. V gave up 8 bases and J gave up 8 bases; unmatched junction bases: 6. Per the germline V gene, CDR1 is DFQATT and CDR2 is SNEGSKA (reference sequence). For the CDR3, the DNA is TGCAGTCCGGGGGGTGGGGATGAGCAGTTCTTC. Residues: CSPGGGDEQFF.

The chain combines TRBV20-1 with TRBJ2-7; D is perhaps TRBD2 (6 bases). The CDR3 length is 11 residues. V was cut by 5 bases and J by 3 bases, with 8 bases left in between. The germline V gene has CDR1 DFQATT and CDR2 SNEGSKA (reference sequence). The chain's CDR3 is CSARENYEQYF. CDR3 in DNA: TGCAGTGCTCGGGAGAACTACGAGCAGTACTTC.